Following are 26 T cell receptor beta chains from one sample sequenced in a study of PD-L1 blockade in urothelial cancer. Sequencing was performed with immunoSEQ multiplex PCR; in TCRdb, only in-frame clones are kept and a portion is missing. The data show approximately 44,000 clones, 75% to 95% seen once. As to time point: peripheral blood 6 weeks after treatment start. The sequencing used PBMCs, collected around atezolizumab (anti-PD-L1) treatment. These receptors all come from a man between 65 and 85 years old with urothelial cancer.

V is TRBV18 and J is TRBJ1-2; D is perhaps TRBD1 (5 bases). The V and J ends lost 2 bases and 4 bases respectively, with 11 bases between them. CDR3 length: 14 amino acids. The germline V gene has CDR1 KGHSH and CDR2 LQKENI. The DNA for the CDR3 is TGTGCCAGCTCACCATCGACAGTACGCTATGGCTACACCTTC. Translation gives CASSPSTVRYGYTF. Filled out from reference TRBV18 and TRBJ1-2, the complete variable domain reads NAGVMQNPRHLVRRRGQEARLRCSPMKGHSHVYWYRQLPEEGLKFMVYLQKENIIDESGMPKERFSAEFPKEGPSILRIQQVVRGDSAAYFCASSPSTVRYGYTFGSGTRLTVV.

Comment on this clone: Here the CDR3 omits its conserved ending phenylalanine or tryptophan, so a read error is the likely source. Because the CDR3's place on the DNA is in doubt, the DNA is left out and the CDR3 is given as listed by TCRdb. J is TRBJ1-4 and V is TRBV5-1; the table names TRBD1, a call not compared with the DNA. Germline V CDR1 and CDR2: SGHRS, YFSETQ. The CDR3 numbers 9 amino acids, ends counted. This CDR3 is CASSLPKGA.

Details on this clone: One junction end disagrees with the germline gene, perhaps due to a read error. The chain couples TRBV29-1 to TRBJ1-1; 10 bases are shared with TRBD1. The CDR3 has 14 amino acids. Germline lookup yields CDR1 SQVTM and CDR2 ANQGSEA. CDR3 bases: TGCAGCGTTGAAGATCGAGTGACAGGGGGCGCTAGGATCTTT. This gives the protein CSVEDRVTGGARIF.

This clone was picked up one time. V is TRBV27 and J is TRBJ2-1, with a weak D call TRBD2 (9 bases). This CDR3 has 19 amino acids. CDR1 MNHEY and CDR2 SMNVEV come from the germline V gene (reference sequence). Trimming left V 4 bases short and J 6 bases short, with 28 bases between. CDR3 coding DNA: TGTGCCAGCAGTTCCTGGACAGGGCCATCGGGACTAGCAACCAATGAGCAGTTCTTC. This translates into CASSSWTGPSGLATNEQFF.

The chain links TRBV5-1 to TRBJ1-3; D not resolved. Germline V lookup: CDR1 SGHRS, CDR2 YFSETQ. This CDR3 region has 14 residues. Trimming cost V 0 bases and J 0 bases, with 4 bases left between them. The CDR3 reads CASSLALSGNTIYF. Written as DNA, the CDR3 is TGCGCCAGCAGCTTGGCCCTCTCTGGAAACACCATATATTTT.

CDR3 protein: CASSPGGRGRGETQYF. CDR3 DNA: TGTGCCAGCAGCCCTGGGGGCAGGGGGCGAGGAGAGACCCAGTACTTC. The chain links TRBV9 to TRBJ2-5; 8 positions agree with TRBD1. The CDR3 sequence is 16 residues long. Germline trimming cut 4 bases from V and 4 bases from J; bases unmatched to any gene: 12. Germline lookup yields CDR1 SGDLS and CDR2 YYNGEE.

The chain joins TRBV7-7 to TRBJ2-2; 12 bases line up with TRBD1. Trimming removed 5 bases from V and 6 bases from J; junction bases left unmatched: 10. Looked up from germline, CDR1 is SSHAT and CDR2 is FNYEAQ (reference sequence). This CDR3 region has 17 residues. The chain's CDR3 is CASSPSPGQGAAGELFF. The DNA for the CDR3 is TGTGCCAGCAGCCCGAGTCCGGGACAGGGGGCGGCCGGGGAGCTGTTTTTT.

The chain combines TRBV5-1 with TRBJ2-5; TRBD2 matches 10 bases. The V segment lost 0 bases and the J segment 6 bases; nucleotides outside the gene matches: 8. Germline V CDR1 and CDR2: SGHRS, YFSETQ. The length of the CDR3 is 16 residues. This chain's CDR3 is CASSLVPAGGPKTQYF. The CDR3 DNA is TGCGCCAGCAGCTTGGTCCCAGCGGGAGGGCCAAAGACCCAGTACTTC. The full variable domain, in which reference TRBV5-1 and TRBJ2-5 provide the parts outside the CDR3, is KAGVTQTPRYLIKTRGQQVTLSCSPISGHRSVSWYQQTPGQGLQFLFEYFSETQRNKGNFPGRFSGRQFSNSRSEMNVSTLELGDSALYLCASSLVPAGGPKTQYFGPGTRLLVL.

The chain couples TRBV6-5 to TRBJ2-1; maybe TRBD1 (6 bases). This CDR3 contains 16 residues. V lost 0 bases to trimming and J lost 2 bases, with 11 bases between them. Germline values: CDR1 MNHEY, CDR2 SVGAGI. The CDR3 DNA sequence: TGTGCCAGCAGTTACTCCCCCCAGGGGACCTACAATGAGCAGTTCTTC. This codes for CASSYSPQGTYNEQFF.

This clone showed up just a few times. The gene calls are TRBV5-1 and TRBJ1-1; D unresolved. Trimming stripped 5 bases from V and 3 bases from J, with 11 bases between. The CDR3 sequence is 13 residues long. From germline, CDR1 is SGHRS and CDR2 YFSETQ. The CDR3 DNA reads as TGCGCCAGCAGACCGGTTGGAGACACTGAAGCTTTCTTT. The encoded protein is CASRPVGDTEAFF.

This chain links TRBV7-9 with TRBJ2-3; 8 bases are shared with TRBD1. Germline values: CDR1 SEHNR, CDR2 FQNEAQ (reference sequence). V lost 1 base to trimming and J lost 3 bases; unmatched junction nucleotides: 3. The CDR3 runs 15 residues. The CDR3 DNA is TGTGCCAGCAGCTTAGTGCAGGGGGCAACAGATACGCAGTATTTT. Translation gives CASSLVQGATDTQYF.

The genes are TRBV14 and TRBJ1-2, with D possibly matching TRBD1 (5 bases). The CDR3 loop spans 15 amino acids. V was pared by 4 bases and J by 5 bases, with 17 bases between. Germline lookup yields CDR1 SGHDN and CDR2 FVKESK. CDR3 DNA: TGTGCCAGCAGCCGTGCGATGGGCAGGGAATATGGCTACACCTTC. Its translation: CASSRAMGREYGYTF.

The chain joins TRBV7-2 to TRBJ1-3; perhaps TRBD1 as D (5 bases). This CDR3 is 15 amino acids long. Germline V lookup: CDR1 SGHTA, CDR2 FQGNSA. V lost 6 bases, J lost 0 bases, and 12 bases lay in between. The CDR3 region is CASSQGQASGNTIYF. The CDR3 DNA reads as TGTGCCAGCAGTCAAGGACAAGCCTCTGGAAACACCATATATTTT.

CDR3: CASRPRDRGSGEQYF. CDR3 nucleotide sequence: TGTGCCAGCAGACCCCGGGACAGGGGATCGGGGGAGCAGTACTTC. The J gene is TRBJ2-7, the V gene TRBV6-5; 10 nucleotides match TRBD1. Germline loops: CDR1 MNHEY, CDR2 SVGAGI. CDR3 length: 15 amino acids. After removal of 6 bases from V and 7 bases from J, the junction contained 12 bases not matched to a gene.

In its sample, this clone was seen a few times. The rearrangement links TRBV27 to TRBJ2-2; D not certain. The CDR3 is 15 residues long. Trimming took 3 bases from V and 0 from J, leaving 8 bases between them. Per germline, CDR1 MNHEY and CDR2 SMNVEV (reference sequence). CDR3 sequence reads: CASSFRTANTGELFF. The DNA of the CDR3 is TGTGCCAGCAGTTTTCGCACAGCGAACACCGGGGAGCTGTTTTTT.

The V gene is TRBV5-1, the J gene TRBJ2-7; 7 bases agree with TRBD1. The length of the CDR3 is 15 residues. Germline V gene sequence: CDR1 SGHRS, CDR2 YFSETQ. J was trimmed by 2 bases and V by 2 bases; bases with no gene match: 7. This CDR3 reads CASSLGGSGAYEQYF. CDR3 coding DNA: TGCGCCAGCAGCTTAGGGGGCTCCGGGGCCTACGAGCAGTACTTC.

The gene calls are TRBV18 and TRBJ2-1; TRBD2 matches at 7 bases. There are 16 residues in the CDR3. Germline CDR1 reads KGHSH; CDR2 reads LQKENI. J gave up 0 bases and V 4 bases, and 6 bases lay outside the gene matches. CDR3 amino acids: CASSLSTSASYNEQFF. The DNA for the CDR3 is TGTGCCAGCTCACTTTCTACTAGCGCCTCCTACAATGAGCAGTTCTTC.

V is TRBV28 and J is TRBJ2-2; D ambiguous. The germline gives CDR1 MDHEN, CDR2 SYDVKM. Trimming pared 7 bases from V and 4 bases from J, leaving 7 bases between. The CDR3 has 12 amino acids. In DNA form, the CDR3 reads TGTGCCAGCATCAGCGTCACCGGGGAGCTGTTTTTT. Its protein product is CASISVTGELFF.

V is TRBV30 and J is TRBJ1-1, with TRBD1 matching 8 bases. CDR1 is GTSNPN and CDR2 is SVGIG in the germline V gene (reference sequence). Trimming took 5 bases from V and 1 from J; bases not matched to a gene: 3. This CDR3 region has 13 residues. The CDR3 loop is CAWAGGPNTEAFF. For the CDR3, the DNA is TGTGCCTGGGCAGGGGGCCCGAACACTGAAGCTTTCTTT.

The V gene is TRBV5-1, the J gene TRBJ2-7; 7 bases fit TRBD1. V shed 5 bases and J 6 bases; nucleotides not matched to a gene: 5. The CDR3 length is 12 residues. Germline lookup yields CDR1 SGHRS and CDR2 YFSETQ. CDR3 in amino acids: CASRDPGGEQYF. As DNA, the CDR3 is TGCGCCAGCAGAGATCCAGGGGGCGAGCAGTACTTC. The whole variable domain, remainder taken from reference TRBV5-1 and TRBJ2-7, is KAGVTQTPRYLIKTRGQQVTLSCSPISGHRSVSWYQQTPGQGLQFLFEYFSETQRNKGNFPGRFSGRQFSNSRSEMNVSTLELGDSALYLCASRDPGGEQYFGPGTRLTVT.

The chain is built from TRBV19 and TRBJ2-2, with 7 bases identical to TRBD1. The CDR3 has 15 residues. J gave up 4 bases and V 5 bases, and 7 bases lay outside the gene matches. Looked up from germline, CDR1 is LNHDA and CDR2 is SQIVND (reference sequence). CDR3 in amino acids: CASSADRTSTGELFF. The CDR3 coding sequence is TGTGCCAGTAGTGCGGACAGGACATCCACCGGGGAGCTGTTTTTT.

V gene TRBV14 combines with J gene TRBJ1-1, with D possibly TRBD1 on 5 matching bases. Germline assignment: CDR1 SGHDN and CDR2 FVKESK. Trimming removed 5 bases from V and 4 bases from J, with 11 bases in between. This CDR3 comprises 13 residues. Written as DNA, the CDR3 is TGTGCCAGCAGCTTTGGTCAGGGCACTGAAGCTTTCTTT. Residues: CASSFGQGTEAFF.

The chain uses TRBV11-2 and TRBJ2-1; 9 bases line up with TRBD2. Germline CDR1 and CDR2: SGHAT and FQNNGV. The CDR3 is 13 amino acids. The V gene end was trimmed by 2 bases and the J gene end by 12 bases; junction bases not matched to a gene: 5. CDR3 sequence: CASSLLAGVGQFF. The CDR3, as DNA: TGTGCCAGCAGCTTATTAGCGGGAGTCGGGCAGTTCTTC.

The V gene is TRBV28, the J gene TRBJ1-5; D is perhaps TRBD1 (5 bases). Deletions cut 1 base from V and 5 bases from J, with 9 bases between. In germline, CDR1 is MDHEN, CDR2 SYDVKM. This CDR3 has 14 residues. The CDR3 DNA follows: TGTGCCAGCAGTTTATTGGGGGGTGATCAGCCCCAGCATTTT. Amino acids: CASSLLGGDQPQHF.

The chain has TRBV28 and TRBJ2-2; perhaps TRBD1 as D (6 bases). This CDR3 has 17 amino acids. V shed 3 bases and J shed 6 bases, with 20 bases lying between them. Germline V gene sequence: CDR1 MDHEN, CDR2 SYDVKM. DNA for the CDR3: TGTGCCAGCAGTTTCAGTCCGGGGCGGAAGGGGGCCGGGGAGCTGTTTTTT. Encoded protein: CASSFSPGRKGAGELFF. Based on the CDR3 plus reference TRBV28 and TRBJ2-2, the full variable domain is DVKVTQSSRYLVKRTGEKVFLECVQDMDHENMFWYRQDPGLGLRLIYFSYDVKMKEKGDIPEGYSVSREKKERFSLILESASTNQTSMYLCASSFSPGRKGAGELFFGEGSRLTVL.

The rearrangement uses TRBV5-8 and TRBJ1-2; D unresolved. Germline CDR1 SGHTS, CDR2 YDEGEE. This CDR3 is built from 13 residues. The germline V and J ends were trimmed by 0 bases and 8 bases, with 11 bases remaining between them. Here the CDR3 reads CASSLGGIYGYTF. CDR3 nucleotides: TGTGCCAGCAGCTTGGGAGGGATTTACGGCTACACCTTC.